A selection of T cell receptor beta chains follows, all from one sample in a study of T cell changes during pregnancy in multiple sclerosis. Clones were sequenced by immunoSEQ multiplex PCR, and TCRdb holds only the in-frame ones, with some missing. The sample shows around 50,000 clones, 92% of them seen only once. Source: CD4+ T cells from peripheral blood mononuclear cells, taken after pregnancy. The receptors were sampled from a female donor in good health, enrolled as a control in a pregnancy study. Each CDR3 is given with its conserved first and last residue. A D gene is named only where the DNA matches it firmly.

D gene	V gene	J gene	CDR3 protein	CDR3 DNA
TRBD1	TRBV6-1	TRBJ1-5	CATNGQGGNQPQHF	TGTGCCACCAACGGACAGGGTGGCAATCAGCCCCAGCATTTT
TRBD2	TRBV5-1	TRBJ2-7	CASSLGRASGSYEQYF	TGCGCCAGCAGCTTGGGTCGAGCTAGCGGCTCCTACGAGCAGTACTTC
TRBD2	TRBV9	TRBJ2-3	CASSVGLGGGTDTQYF	TGTGCCAGCAGCGTAGGGTTGGGGGGGGGAACAGATACGCAGTATTTT
TRBD2	TRBV5-1	TRBJ2-5	CASSTGTSGGVETQYF	TGCGCCAGCAGTACCGGGACTAGCGGGGGGGTGGAGACCCAGTACTTC
NA	TRBV10-3	TRBJ2-3	CAISSTEGYTDTQYF	TGTGCCATCTCCTCGACAGAAGGGTACACAGATACGCAGTATTTT
NA	TRBV5-4	TRBJ2-7	CASSFAPAGYEQYF	TGTGCCAGCAGCTTTGCCCCAGCGGGCTACGAGCAGTACTTC
TRBD2	TRBV7-2	TRBJ2-1	CASSLNLAGGDEQFF	TGTGCCAGCAGCTTAAATCTAGCGGGAGGAGATGAGCAGTTCTTC
NA	TRBV20-1	TRBJ2-7	CSAMIVYEQYF	TGCAGTGCTATGATAGTCTACGAGCAGTACTTC
TRBD1	TRBV11-3	TRBJ1-1	CASSLDGTGTEAFF	TGTGCCAGCAGCTTAGACGGGACAGGCACTGAAGCTTTCTTT
NA	TRBV7-3	TRBJ2-1	CASSLGGGGLNEQFF	TGTGCCAGCAGCTTAGGAGGTGGGGGCCTCAATGAGCAGTTCTTC
NA	TRBV11-2	TRBJ1-3	CASSLMDSSGNTIYF	TGTGCCAGCAGCTTAATGGACAGCTCTGGAAACACCATATATTTT
TRBD1	TRBV6-1	TRBJ1-1	CASIVTGPNTEAFF	TGTGCCAGCATAGTGACAGGGCCGAACACTGAAGCTTTCTTT
NA	TRBV6-5	TRBJ1-2	CASSWASGAGAYGYTF	TGTGCCAGCAGTTGGGCATCCGGTGCAGGGGCTTATGGCTACACCTTC
TRBD2	TRBV7-3	TRBJ2-1	CASSKAGGYNEQFF	TGTGCCAGCAGCAAAGCGGGGGGCTACAATGAGCAGTTCTTC
NA	TRBV9	TRBJ2-3	CASSVGPAASDTQYF	TGTGCCAGCAGCGTAGGGCCCGCCGCTAGTGATACGCAGTATTTT